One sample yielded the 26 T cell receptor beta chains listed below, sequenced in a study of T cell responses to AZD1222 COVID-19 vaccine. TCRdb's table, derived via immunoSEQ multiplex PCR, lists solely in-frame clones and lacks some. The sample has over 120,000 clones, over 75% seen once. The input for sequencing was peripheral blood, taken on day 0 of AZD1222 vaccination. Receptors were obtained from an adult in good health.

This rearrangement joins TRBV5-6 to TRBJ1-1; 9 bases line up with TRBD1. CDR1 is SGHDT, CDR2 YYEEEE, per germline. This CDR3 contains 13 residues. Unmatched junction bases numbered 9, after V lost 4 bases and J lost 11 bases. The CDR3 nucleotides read TGTGCCAGCAGCGACGGCGGGACAGGGCTTGCTTTCTTT. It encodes CASSDGGTGLAFF.

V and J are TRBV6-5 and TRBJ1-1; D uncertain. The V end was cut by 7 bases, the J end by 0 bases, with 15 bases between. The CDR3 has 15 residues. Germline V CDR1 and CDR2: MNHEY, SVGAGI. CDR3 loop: CASTVSSGLNTEAFF. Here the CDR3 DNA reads TGTGCCAGCACTGTTTCGAGCGGGTTGAACACTGAAGCTTTCTTT.

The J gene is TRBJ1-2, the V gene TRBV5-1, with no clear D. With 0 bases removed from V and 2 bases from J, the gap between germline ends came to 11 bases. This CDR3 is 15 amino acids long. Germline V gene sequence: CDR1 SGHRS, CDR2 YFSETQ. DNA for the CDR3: TGCGCCAGCAGCTTGGGGGGTAGCGGAAACTATGGCTACACCTTC. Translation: CASSLGGSGNYGYTF.

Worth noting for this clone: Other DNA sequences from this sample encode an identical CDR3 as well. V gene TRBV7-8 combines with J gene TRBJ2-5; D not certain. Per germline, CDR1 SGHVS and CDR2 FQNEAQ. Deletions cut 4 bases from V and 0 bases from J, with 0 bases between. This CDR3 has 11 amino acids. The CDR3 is CASSYQETQYF. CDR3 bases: TGTGCCAGCAGCTACCAAGAGACCCAGTACTTC.

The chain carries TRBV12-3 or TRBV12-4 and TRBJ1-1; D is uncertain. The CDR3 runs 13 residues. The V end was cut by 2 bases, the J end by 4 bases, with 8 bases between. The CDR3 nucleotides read TGTGCCAGCAGTTTAACCGGACTCACTGAAGCTTTCTTT. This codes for CASSLTGLTEAFF.

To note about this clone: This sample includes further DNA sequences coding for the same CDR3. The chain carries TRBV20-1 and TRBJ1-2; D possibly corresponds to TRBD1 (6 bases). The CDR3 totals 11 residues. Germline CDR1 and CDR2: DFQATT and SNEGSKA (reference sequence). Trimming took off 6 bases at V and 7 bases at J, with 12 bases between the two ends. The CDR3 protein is CSATGSGGYTF. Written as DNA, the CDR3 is TGCAGTGCCACAGGGAGCGGTGGCTACACCTTC.

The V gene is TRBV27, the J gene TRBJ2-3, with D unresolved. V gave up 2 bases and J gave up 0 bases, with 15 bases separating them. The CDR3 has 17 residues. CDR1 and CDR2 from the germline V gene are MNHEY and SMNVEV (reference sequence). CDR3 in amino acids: CASSLGLLVSSTDTQYF. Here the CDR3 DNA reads TGTGCCAGCAGTTTAGGGCTGCTAGTGAGTAGCACAGATACGCAGTATTTT.

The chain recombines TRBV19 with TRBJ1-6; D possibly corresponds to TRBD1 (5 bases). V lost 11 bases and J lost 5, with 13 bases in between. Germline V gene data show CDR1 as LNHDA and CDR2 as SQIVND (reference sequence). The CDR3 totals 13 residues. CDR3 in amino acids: CASAGVNNSPLHF. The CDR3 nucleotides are TGTGCCTCCGCGGGGGTGAATAATTCACCCCTCCACTTT.

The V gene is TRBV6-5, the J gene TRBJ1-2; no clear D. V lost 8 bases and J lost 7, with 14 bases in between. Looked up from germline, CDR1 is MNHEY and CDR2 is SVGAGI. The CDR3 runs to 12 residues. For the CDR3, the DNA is TGTGCCAGCGGCGGACCACCTAGTGGCTACACCTTC. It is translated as CASGGPPSGYTF.

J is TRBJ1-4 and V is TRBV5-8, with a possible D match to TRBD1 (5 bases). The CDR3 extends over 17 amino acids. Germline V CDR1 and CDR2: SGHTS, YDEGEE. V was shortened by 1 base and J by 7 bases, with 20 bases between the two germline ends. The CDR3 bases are TGTGCCAGCAGCTTGCGGCCGGGGCGCGTAGGAGGTGAAAAACTGTTTTTT. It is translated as CASSLRPGRVGGEKLFF.

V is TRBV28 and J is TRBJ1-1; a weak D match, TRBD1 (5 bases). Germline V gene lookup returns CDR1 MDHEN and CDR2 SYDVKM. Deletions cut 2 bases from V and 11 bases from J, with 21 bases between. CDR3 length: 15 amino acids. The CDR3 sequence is CASSLKTRLVEGAFF. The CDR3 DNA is TGTGCCAGCAGTTTAAAGACCAGGCTGGTTGAGGGGGCTTTCTTT.

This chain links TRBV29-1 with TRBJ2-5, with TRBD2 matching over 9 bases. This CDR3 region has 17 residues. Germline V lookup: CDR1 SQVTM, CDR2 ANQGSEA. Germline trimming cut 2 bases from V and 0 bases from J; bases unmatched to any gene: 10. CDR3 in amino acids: CSVELYSGGTYQETQYF. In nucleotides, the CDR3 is TGCAGCGTTGAACTGTATAGCGGGGGAACTTACCAAGAGACCCAGTACTTC.

CDR3: CASSIDGGIYGYTF. DNA of the CDR3: TGTGCCAGCAGCATCGATGGGGGAATCTATGGCTACACCTTC. The J gene is TRBJ1-2, the V gene TRBV11-2, with D possibly TRBD1 on 5 matching bases. The V end lost 5 bases, the J end lost 4 bases, and 14 bases lay between the germline ends. The CDR3 is made up of 14 amino acids. Germline CDR1 reads SGHAT; CDR2 reads FQNNGV.

The CDR3 region is CASVGDHNSPLHF. CDR3 nucleotides: TGTGCCAGCGTAGGGGACCACAATTCACCCCTCCACTTT. This chain links TRBV4-2 with TRBJ1-6, with a weak D call TRBD1 (5 bases). V gave up 8 bases and J gave up 7 bases, with 12 bases separating them. Germline CDR1 LGHNA, CDR2 YNFKEQ. This CDR3 is built from 13 residues.

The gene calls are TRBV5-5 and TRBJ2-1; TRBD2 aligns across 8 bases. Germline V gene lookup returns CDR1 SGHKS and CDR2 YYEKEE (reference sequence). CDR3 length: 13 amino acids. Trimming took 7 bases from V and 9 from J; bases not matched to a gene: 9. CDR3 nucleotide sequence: TGTGCCAGCGGGGTTAGCGGGGTAGGTGAGCAGTTCTTC. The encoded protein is CASGVSGVGEQFF. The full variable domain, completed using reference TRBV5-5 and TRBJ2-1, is DAGVTQSPTHLIKTRGQQVTLRCSPISGHKSVSWYQQVLGQGPQFIFQYYEKEERGRGNFPDRFSARQFPNYSSELNVNALLLGDSALYLCASGVSGVGEQFFGPGTRLTVL.

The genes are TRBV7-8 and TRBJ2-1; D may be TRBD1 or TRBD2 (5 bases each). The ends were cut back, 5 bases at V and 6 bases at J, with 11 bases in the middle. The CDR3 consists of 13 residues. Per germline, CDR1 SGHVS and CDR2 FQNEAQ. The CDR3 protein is CASSLPGLNEQFF. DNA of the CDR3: TGTGCCAGCAGCCTCCCGGGGCTCAATGAGCAGTTCTTC. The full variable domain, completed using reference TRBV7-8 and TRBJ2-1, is GAGVSQSPRYKVAKRGQDVALRCDPISGHVSLFWYQQALGQGPEFLTYFQNEAQLDKSGLPSDRFFAERPEGSVSTLKIQRTQQEDSAVYLCASSLPGLNEQFFGPGTRLTVL.

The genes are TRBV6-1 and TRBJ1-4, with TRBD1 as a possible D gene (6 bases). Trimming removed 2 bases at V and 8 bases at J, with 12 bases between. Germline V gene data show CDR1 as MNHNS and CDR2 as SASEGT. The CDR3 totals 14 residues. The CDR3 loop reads CASSERGGEEKLFF. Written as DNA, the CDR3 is TGTGCCAGCAGTGAAAGGGGGGGGGAAGAAAAACTGTTTTTT.

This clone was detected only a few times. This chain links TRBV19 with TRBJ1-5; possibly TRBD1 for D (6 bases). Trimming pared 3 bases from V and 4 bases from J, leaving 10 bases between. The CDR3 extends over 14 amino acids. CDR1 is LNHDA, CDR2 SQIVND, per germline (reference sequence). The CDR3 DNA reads TGTGCCAGTAGTATCCGGGACACTAATCAGCCCCAGCATTTT. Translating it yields CASSIRDTNQPQHF.

This chain's CDR3 is CASRGRKEKLFF. As DNA, the CDR3 is TGTGCCAGCAGGGGACGGAAGGAAAAACTGTTTTTT. This chain links TRBV21-1 with TRBJ1-4. TRBV21-1 is designated a pseudogene. This CDR3 comprises 12 residues.

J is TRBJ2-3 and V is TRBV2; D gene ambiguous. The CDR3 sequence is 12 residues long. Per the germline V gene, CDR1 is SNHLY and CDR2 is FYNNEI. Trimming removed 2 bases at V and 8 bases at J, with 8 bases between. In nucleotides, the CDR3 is TGTGCCAGCAGTGAATATGGCGCTACGCAGTATTTT. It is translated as CASSEYGATQYF.

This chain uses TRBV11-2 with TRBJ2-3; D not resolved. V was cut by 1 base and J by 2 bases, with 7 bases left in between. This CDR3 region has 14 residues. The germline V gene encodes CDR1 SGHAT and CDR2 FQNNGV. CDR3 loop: CASSLGGSTDTQYF. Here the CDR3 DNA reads TGTGCCAGCAGCTTAGGTGGGTCCACAGATACGCAGTATTTT. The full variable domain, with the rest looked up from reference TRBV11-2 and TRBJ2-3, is EAGVAQSPRYKIIEKRQSVAFWCNPISGHATLYWYQQILGQGPKLLIQFQNNGVVDDSQLPKDRFSAERLKGVDSTLKIQPAKLEDSAVYLCASSLGGSTDTQYFGPGTRLTVL.

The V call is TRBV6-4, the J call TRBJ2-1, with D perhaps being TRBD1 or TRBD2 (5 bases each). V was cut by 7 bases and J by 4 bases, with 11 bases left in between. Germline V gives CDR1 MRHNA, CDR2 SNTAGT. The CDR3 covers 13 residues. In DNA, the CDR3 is TGTGCCAGCAATGGGACCCGATACAATGAGCAGTTCTTC. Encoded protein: CASNGTRYNEQFF.

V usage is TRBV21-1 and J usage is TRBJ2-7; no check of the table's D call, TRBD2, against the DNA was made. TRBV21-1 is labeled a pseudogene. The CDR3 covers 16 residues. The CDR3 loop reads CASSKYGRRHSYEQYF. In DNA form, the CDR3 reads TGTGCCAGCAGCAAATATGGGAGGCGGCACTCCTACGAGCAGTACTTC.

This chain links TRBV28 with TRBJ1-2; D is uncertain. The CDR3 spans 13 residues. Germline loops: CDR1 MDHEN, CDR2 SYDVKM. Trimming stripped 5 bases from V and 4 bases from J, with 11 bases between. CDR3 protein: CASSSVASYGYTF. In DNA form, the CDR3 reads TGTGCCAGCAGTAGCGTTGCGAGCTATGGCTACACCTTC.

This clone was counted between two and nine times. In nucleotides, the CDR3 is TGCAGCGTTGAAGGCTGGACTAGCGGGGGTTCCACAGATACGCAGTATTTT. Encoded protein: CSVEGWTSGGSTDTQYF. The gene calls are TRBV29-1 and TRBJ2-3; TRBD2 agrees at 13 bases. V lost 1 base and J lost 2; bases outside the gene matches: 6. The germline V gene encodes CDR1 SQVTM and CDR2 ANQGSEA. The CDR3 length is 17 residues.

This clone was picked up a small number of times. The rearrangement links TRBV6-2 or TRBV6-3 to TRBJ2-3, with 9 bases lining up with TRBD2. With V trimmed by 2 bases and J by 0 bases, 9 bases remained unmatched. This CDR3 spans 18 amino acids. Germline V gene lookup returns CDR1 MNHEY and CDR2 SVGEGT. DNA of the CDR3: TGTGCCAGCAGTTACCCTCTGACAACTAGCGGGAGCACAGATACGCAGTATTTT. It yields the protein CASSYPLTTSGSTDTQYF.